Presented here are 4 T cell receptor beta chains from one specimen sequenced in a study of blood T cell repertoires in COVID-19. The assay was immunoSEQ multiplex PCR, and TCRdb's table has in-frame clones only and misses some. The sample has more than 100,000 clones, about 89% seen once. The sample consisted of peripheral blood. Receptors originate from a man aged 50-59 years with active or convalescent COVID-19.

The chain is built from TRBV6-5 and TRBJ1-5, with 7 bases fitting TRBD1. In germline, CDR1 is MNHEY, CDR2 SVGAGI. Germline trimming cut 8 bases from V and 3 bases from J; bases unmatched to any gene: 7. The CDR3 loop spans 14 amino acids. The chain's CDR3 is CASGRQGPNQPQHF. The DNA for the CDR3 is TGTGCCAGCGGAAGACAGGGCCCCAATCAGCCCCAGCATTTT.

The chain is built from TRBV27 and TRBJ1-5; D call uncertain. This CDR3 comprises 14 residues. Germline lookup yields CDR1 MNHEY and CDR2 SMNVEV (reference sequence). V was clipped by 3 bases and J by 4 bases, with 10 bases between them. The CDR3 reads CASSFGGQNQPQHF. CDR3 sequence (DNA): TGTGCCAGCAGTTTCGGCGGGCAGAATCAGCCCCAGCATTTT.

This clone was recorded once. The rearrangement uses TRBV5-1 and TRBJ2-1, with 7 nucleotides matching TRBD2. Germline CDR1 SGHRS, CDR2 YFSETQ. The ends lost 4 bases at V and 8 bases at J; junction bases unmatched: 9. The CDR3 spans 14 residues. Here the CDR3 DNA reads TGCGCCAGCAGCCGCTGGGGGGAGGGCGATGAGCAGTTCTTC. Translated, it gives CASSRWGEGDEQFF. Based on the CDR3 plus reference TRBV5-1 and TRBJ2-1, the full variable domain is KAGVTQTPRYLIKTRGQQVTLSCSPISGHRSVSWYQQTPGQGLQFLFEYFSETQRNKGNFPGRFSGRQFSNSRSEMNVSTLELGDSALYLCASSRWGEGDEQFFGPGTRLTVL.

The V gene is TRBV3-1 (or the pseudogene TRBV3-2), the J gene TRBJ1-5; D remains unclear. CDR1 is LGHDT and CDR2 is YNNKEL in the germline V gene (reference sequence). The V gene lost 0 bases and the J gene lost 4 bases, with 10 bases spanning the gap. The CDR3 is 15 amino acids. The CDR3 reads CASSQDSTGNQPQHF. The CDR3, as DNA: TGTGCCAGCAGCCAAGATAGTACGGGGAATCAGCCCCAGCATTTT.